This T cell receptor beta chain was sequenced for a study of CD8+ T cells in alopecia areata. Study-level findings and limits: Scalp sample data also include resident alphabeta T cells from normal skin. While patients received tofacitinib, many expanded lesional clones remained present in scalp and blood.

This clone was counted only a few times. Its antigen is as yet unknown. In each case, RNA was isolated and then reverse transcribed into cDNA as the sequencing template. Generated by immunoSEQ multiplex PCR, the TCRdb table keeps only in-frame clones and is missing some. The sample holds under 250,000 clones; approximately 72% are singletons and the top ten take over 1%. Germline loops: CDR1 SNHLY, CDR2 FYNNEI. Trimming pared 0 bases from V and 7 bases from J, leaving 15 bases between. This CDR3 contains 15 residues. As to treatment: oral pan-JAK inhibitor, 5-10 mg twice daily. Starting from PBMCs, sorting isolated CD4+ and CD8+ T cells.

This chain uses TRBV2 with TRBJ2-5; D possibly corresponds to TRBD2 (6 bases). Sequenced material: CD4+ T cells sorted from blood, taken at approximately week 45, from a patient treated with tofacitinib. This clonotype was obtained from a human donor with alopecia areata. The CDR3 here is CASSEAAGPFGTQYF. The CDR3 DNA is TGTGCCAGCAGTGAAGCCGCGGGACCCTTCGGGACCCAGTACTTC.